This T cell receptor beta chain was sequenced in a study of PD-L1 blockade in urothelial cancer. As for time point: pretreatment peripheral blood. This table comes from immunoSEQ multiplex PCR, and its TCRdb copy is limited to in-frame clones, with some not included. This sample yields about 95,000 clones, of which around 90% are seen a single time; about 2% belongs to the top ten. V shed 6 bases, J shed 10 bases, and the junction held 14 bases outside the gene matches. The CDR3 length is 15 residues. Germline CDR1 MNHEY, CDR2 SVGAGI. The chain is built from TRBV6-5 and TRBJ2-1, with TRBD2 matching over 8 bases. The sequence was collected from a man in his sixties with urothelial cancer. The specimen was PBMCs, collected around atezolizumab (anti-PD-L1) treatment. DNA of the CDR3: TGTGCCAGCAGCTCTTTGGCGGGAGGCCCCGGAGAGCAGTTCTTC. Its translation: CASSSLAGGPGEQFF.